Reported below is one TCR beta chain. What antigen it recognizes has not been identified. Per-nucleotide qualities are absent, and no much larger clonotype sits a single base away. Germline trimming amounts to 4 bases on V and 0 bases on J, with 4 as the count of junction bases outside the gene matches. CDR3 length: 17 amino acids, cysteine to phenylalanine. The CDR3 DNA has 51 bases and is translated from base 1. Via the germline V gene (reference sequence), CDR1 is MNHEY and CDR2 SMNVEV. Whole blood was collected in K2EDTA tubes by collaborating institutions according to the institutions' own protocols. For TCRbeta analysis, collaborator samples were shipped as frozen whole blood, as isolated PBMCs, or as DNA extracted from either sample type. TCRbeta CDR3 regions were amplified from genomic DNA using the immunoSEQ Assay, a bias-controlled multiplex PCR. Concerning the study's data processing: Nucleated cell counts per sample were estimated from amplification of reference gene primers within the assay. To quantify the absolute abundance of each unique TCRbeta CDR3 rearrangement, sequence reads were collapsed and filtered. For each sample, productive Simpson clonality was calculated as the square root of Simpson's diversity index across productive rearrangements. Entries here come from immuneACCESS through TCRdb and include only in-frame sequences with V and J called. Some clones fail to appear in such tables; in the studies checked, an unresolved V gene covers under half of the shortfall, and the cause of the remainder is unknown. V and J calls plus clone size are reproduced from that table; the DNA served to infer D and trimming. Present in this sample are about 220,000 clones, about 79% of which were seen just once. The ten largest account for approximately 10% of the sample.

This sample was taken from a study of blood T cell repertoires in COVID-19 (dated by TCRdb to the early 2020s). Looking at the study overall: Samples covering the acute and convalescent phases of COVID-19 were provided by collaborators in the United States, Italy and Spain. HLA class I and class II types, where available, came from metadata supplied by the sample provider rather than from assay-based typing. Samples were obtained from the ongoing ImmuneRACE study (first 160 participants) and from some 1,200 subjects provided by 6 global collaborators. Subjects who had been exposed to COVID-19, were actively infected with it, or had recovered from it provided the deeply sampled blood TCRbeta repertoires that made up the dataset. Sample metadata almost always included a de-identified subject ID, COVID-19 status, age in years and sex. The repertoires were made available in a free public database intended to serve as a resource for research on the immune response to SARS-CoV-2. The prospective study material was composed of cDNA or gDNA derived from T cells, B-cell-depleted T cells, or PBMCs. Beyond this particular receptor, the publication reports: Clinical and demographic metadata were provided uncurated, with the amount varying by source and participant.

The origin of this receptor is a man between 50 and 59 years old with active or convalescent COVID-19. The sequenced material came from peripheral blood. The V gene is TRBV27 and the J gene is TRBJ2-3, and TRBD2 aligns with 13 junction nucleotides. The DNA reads TGTGCCAGCAGTTCATTGGGACTAGCGGGGAGCACAGATACGCAGTATTTT. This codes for CASSSLGLAGSTDTQYF.